This T cell receptor (beta chain) was profiled in a study of CD8 T cells in ankylosing spondylitis. Study-wide results and caveats: Some motif variants had been reported before (in reactive arthritis synovial fluid and blood).

One entry per CDR3 protein, called by TCRdb with MiXCR from the 5' RACE reads. The sample has about 250,000 distinct CDR3 sequences, 10% seen once. The germline V gene has CDR1 SGHRS and CDR2 YFSETQ. This CDR3 is built from 16 residues. To note about this clonotype: As yet, its antigen is unknown. This may arise from a read error, as a much more abundant clone is one base away.

The sequence derives from a male donor with ankylosing spondylitis or in good health (not recorded which). This chain joins TRBV5-1 and TRBJ2-1; D not certain. Sequencing input: blood, either unsorted or a sorted T cell fraction (not recorded which). The CDR3 DNA is TGCGCCAGCAGCTTGGCAGGAGACCCCTCCCACAATGAGCAGTTCTTC. Its protein is CASSLAGDPSHNEQFF.